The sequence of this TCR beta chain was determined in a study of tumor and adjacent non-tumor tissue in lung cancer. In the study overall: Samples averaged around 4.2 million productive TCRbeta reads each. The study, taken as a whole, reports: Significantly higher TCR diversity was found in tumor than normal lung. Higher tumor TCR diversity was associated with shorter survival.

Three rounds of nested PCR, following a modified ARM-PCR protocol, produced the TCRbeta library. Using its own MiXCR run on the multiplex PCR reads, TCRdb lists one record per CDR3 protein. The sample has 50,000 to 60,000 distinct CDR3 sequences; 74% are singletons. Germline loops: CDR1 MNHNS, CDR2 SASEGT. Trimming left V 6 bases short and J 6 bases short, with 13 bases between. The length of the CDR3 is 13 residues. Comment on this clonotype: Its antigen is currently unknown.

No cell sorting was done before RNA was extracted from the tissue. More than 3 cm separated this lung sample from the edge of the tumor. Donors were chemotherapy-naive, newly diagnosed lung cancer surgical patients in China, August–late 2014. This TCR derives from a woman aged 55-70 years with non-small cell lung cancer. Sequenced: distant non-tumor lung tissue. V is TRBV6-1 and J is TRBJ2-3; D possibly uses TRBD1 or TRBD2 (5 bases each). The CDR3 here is CASRCGGGDTQYF. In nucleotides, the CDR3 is TGTGCCAGCAGGTGTGGTGGGGGTGATACGCAGTATTTT.